Sequencing of this T cell receptor (beta chain) was carried out in a study of cytomegalovirus exposure and HLA in healthy donors. General study results and limits: Available immune exposure information covered CMV serostatus only.

V shed 4 bases and J shed 5 bases, with 12 bases lying between them. The CDR3 consists of 13 residues. Germline assignment: CDR1 SGHNT and CDR2 YYREEE (reference sequence). In the PCR, 60 Vbeta and 13 Jbeta primers were used. Clones were sequenced by immunoSEQ multiplex PCR, and TCRdb holds only the in-frame ones, with some missing. The data contain fewer than 150,000 clones, around three quarters of them singletons. With regard to this clone: No antigen is known for it.

The sequence was collected from a man between 35 and 55 years old in good health and CMV-seronegative. J is TRBJ2-5 and V is TRBV5-4; D might be TRBD2 (6 bases). The sequenced sample was PBMCs. In nucleotides, the CDR3 is TGTGCCAGCAGCCTCCGGGAGTGGGAGACCCAGTACTTC. Amino acids: CASSLREWETQYF.